The 28 T cell receptor beta chains given below trace back to one sample, sequenced in a study of control samples from healthy donors and cancer patients. Here immunoSEQ multiplex PCR was the method, and the copy in TCRdb shows in-frame clones only, minus some. In the table there are about 120,000 clones, around 89% of which are singletons. Sequenced input: PBMCs. The receptors shown here come from a woman in her fifties or sixties with lung cancer.

The chain carries TRBV5-1 and TRBJ2-3; D not certain. CDR1 SGHRS and CDR2 YFSETQ come from the germline V gene. V lost 3 bases, J lost 0 bases, and 14 bases lay in between. The CDR3 has 16 amino acids. The chain's CDR3 is CASSWQEARSTDTQYF. CDR3 DNA sequence: TGCGCCAGCAGCTGGCAGGAAGCGAGGAGCACAGATACGCAGTATTTT.

As for this clone: One junction end disagrees with the germline gene, perhaps due to a read error. This chain uses TRBV6-5 with TRBJ1-1, with D unclear. The CDR3 is 14 residues long. Germline V gives CDR1 MNHEY, CDR2 SVGAGI. In DNA form, the CDR3 reads TGTGCTAGCAGAGACGCATTTGGGGTCACTGAAGCTTTCTTT. Protein: CASRDAFGVTEAFF.

V is TRBV5-8 and J is TRBJ1-1, with 7 bases aligning to TRBD1. With 0 bases clipped from V and 1 base from J, the junction kept 12 bases outside the gene matches. Germline lookup yields CDR1 SGHTS and CDR2 YDEGEE. The CDR3 is 18 amino acids. The CDR3 loop reads CASSLEGGRGRWNTEAFF. The CDR3 DNA reads as TGTGCCAGCAGCTTGGAAGGCGGTAGGGGGCGATGGAACACTGAAGCTTTCTTT.

This chain uses TRBV6-5 with TRBJ2-5, with a tentative D call TRBD2 (6 bases). Germline V CDR1 and CDR2: MNHEY, SVGAGI. CDR3 size: 13 residues. Deletions cut 6 bases from V and 4 bases from J, with 12 bases between. CDR3 nucleotide sequence: TGTGCCAGCAGCCTCCAGGAGGGAGAGACCCAGTACTTC. It translates to CASSLQEGETQYF.

This rearrangement joins TRBV6-5 to TRBJ1-5; 7 bases match TRBD1. Germline CDR1 and CDR2: MNHEY and SVGAGI. The CDR3 has 13 amino acids. The V gene end was trimmed by 7 bases and the J gene end by 5 bases; junction bases not matched to a gene: 5. The CDR3: CASTTGRDQPQHF. The CDR3 DNA reads TGTGCCAGCACGACAGGGAGAGATCAGCCCCAGCATTTT.

V usage is TRBV29-1 and J usage is TRBJ1-1, with no clear D. The germline V and J ends were trimmed by 4 bases and 10 bases, with 22 bases remaining between them. The CDR3 length is 14 residues. Germline lookup yields CDR1 SQVTM and CDR2 ANQGSEA. The DNA of the CDR3 is TGCAGCGTTGTAGGGCTGGGCATTTCTTCCCCAGCTTTCTTT. This gives the protein CSVVGLGISSPAFF.

The chain uses TRBV7-3 and TRBJ1-1; D might be TRBD1 (5 bases). CDR3 length: 14 residues. Trimming took off 2 bases at V and 0 bases at J, with 7 bases between the two ends. Germline V gene data show CDR1 as SGHTA and CDR2 as FQGTGA. This chain's CDR3 is CASSLGGMNTEAFF. In nucleotides, the CDR3 is TGTGCCAGCAGCTTAGGGGGGATGAACACTGAAGCTTTCTTT.

The rearrangement links TRBV19 to TRBJ2-6; D uncertain. Trimming took 3 bases from V and 4 from J, leaving 19 bases between them. This CDR3 contains 18 residues. Germline V gene data show CDR1 as LNHDA and CDR2 as SQIVND (reference sequence). CDR3 in DNA: TGTGCCAGTAGTATGAAACCTTTAGGTGCCATCGGGGCCAACGTCCTGACTTTC. Amino acids: CASSMKPLGAIGANVLTF.

The chain joins TRBV3-1 (or the pseudogene TRBV3-2) to TRBJ1-1, with 10 bases lining up with TRBD1. The CDR3 is made up of 16 amino acids. Trimming cost V 4 bases and J 4 bases; bases outside gene matches: 9. Germline V gene sequence: CDR1 LGHDT, CDR2 YNNKEL (reference sequence). Here the CDR3 DNA reads TGTGCCAGCAGCCCAGGACAGGGGGGCGTCAGCACTGAAGCTTTCTTT. Protein sequence: CASSPGQGGVSTEAFF.

The chain couples TRBV7-8 to TRBJ1-4; D uncertain. Deletions cut 5 bases from V and 0 bases from J, with 16 bases between. The V gene's germline CDR1 is SGHVS and CDR2 FQNEAQ. The CDR3 runs to 17 residues. CDR3 sequence (DNA): TGTGCCAGCAGCCCCCTCGGGCAGCATGCAACTAATGAAAAACTGTTTTTT. This translates into CASSPLGQHATNEKLFF.

This clone was seen more than once but under ten times. Compared with germline, one end of the junction differs, possibly owing to a read error. The gene calls are TRBV6-2 or TRBV6-3 and TRBJ1-6; no firm D call. The length of the CDR3 is 14 residues. Germline V gene lookup returns CDR1 MNHEY and CDR2 SVGEGT. For the CDR3, the DNA is TGTGCCAGCAGTCACTCCTCGCCTAATTCACCCCTCCACTTT. Amino acids: CASSHSSPNSPLHF.

The chain is built from TRBV7-6 and TRBJ1-5, with a possible D match to TRBD1 (5 bases). The CDR3 covers 15 residues. V was shortened by 0 bases and J by 2 bases, with 8 bases between the two germline ends. Germline CDR1 reads SGHVS; CDR2 reads FNYEAQ. CDR3 sequence reads: CASSLAGTGNQPQHF. CDR3 nucleotide sequence: TGTGCCAGCAGCTTAGCCGGGACCGGCAATCAGCCCCAGCATTTT.

The chain employs TRBV5-1 and TRBJ1-2; the D is unclear. Deletions cut 4 bases from V and 3 bases from J, with 10 bases between. The CDR3 contains 13 residues. Germline-derived CDR1 and CDR2 are SGHRS and YFSETQ. DNA for the CDR3: TGCGCCAGCAGCCCCGCCGGGGACTATGGCTACACCTTC. It encodes CASSPAGDYGYTF.

V gene TRBV5-1 combines with J gene TRBJ2-1, with TRBD1 as a possible D gene (6 bases). Trimming took off 0 bases at V and 2 bases at J, with 9 bases between the two ends. Germline assignment: CDR1 SGHRS and CDR2 YFSETQ. The CDR3 has 15 residues. The CDR3 nucleotides are TGCGCCAGCAGCTTGGGGGGGCCTACCTACAATGAGCAGTTCTTC. Translation gives CASSLGGPTYNEQFF. The full variable domain, its missing parts supplied by reference TRBV5-1 and TRBJ2-1, is KAGVTQTPRYLIKTRGQQVTLSCSPISGHRSVSWYQQTPGQGLQFLFEYFSETQRNKGNFPGRFSGRQFSNSRSEMNVSTLELGDSALYLCASSLGGPTYNEQFFGPGTRLTVL.

In DNA form, the CDR3 reads TGTGCCAGCAGCTTCGGAGGGAGTACAGATACGCAGTATTTT. Amino acids: CASSFGGSTDTQYF. The chain combines TRBV11-3 with TRBJ2-3; D is perhaps TRBD2 (6 bases). Germline CDR1 and CDR2: SGHNT and YENEEA. This CDR3 has 14 residues. The ends were cut back, 3 bases at V and 3 bases at J, with 10 bases in the middle.

V and J are TRBV9 and TRBJ2-5; D might be TRBD1 or TRBD2, each matching 5 bases. This CDR3 is built from 15 residues. Between the trimmed V and J ends, which lost 4 bases and 1 base, there was a span of 14 bases. Looked up from germline, CDR1 is SGDLS and CDR2 is YYNGEE. Here the CDR3 DNA reads TGTGCCAGCAGCCCCGGGACCATGGCCCAAGAGACCCAGTACTTC. Protein product: CASSPGTMAQETQYF.

The gene calls are TRBV19 and TRBJ1-3; 9 bases align to TRBD1. Germline assignment: CDR1 LNHDA and CDR2 SQIVND (reference sequence). The CDR3 is 15 residues long. V dropped 6 bases and J dropped 0; count of bases not matched to a gene: 3. In DNA, the CDR3 is TGTGCCAGTAGAACGGGACAGGGCTCTGGAAACACCATATATTTT. Protein sequence: CASRTGQGSGNTIYF. The variable domain in full, with the rest retrieved from reference TRBV19 and TRBJ1-3, is DGGITQSPKYLFRKEGQNVTLSCEQNLNHDAMYWYRQDPGQGLRLIYYSQIVNDFQKGDIAEGYSVSREKKESFPLTVTSAQKNPTAFYLCASRTGQGSGNTIYFGEGSWLTVV.

The J gene is TRBJ1-5, the V gene TRBV28, with a possible D match to TRBD1 (6 bases). V was pared by 5 bases and J by 3 bases, with 17 bases between. The V gene's germline CDR1 is MDHEN and CDR2 SYDVKM. This CDR3 is 16 amino acids long. CDR3 loop: CASSVPQGSFNQPQHF. In nucleotides, the CDR3 is TGTGCCAGCAGTGTACCACAGGGAAGCTTCAATCAGCCCCAGCATTTT. The variable domain in full, with the rest retrieved from reference TRBV28 and TRBJ1-5, is DVKVTQSSRYLVKRTGEKVFLECVQDMDHENMFWYRQDPGLGLRLIYFSYDVKMKEKGDIPEGYSVSREKKERFSLILESASTNQTSMYLCASSVPQGSFNQPQHFGDGTRLSIL.

The V and J genes are TRBV6-5 and TRBJ2-3; unclear D gene. Trimming cost V 6 bases and J 1 base, with 8 bases left between them. Germline V gene data show CDR1 as MNHEY and CDR2 as SVGAGI. There are 13 residues in the CDR3. The CDR3 region is CASRKKGTDTQYF. The DNA for the CDR3 is TGTGCCAGCAGGAAGAAGGGCACAGATACGCAGTATTTT.

J is TRBJ1-3 and V is TRBV28, with D possibly TRBD1 on 6 matching bases. CDR3 size: 16 residues. Germline CDR1 reads MDHEN; CDR2 reads SYDVKM. V was pared by 3 bases and J by 4 bases, with 16 bases between. CDR3 in amino acids: CASSLGGPVLGNTIYF. The CDR3 DNA reads TGTGCCAGCAGTTTGGGGGGGCCCGTTCTAGGAAACACCATATATTTT.

The chain carries TRBV11-3 and TRBJ1-5, with 7 bases identical to TRBD1. The CDR3 spans 13 residues. Losses at the gene ends were 1 base for V and 10 bases for J; bases not matched to a gene: 4. Germline loops: CDR1 SGHNT, CDR2 YENEEA. This CDR3 is CASSLGQGDPQHF. The CDR3 nucleotides read TGTGCCAGCAGCTTAGGACAGGGAGATCCCCAGCATTTT. The full variable domain, with the rest looked up from reference TRBV11-3 and TRBJ1-5, is EAGVVQSPRYKIIEKKQPVAFWCNPISGHNTLYWYLQNLGQGPELLIRYENEEAVDDSQLPKDRFSAERLKGVDSTLKIQPAELGDSAVYLCASSLGQGDPQHFGDGTRLSIL.

V usage is TRBV21-1 and J usage is TRBJ1-2; no check of the table's D call, TRBD1, against the DNA was made. TRBV21-1 is a pseudogene. There are 15 residues in the CDR3. CDR3 sequence: CASRLPGQGVSGYTF. Here the CDR3 DNA reads TGTGCCAGCAGATTACCGGGACAGGGGGTCTCTGGCTACACCTTC.

This chain connects TRBV14 to TRBJ2-3, with D unresolved. CDR3 length equals 15 residues. The V gene lost 4 bases and the J gene lost 0 bases, with 11 bases spanning the gap. Germline V lookup: CDR1 SGHDN, CDR2 FVKESK. CDR3 nucleotides: TGTGCCAGCAGCCGGTGGACCCGTAGCACAGATACGCAGTATTTT. Amino acid sequence: CASSRWTRSTDTQYF.

This sequence joins TRBV6-5 and TRBJ2-5, with D uncertain. Germline V gene data show CDR1 as MNHEY and CDR2 as SVGAGI. The V and J ends lost 8 bases and 3 bases respectively, with 10 bases between them. This CDR3 contains 12 residues. The CDR3 bases are TGTGCCAGCGAGCCAGCTAAAGAGACCCAGTACTTC. The encoded protein is CASEPAKETQYF.

This chain connects TRBV3-1 (or the pseudogene TRBV3-2) to TRBJ2-3, with TRBD2 identical over 15 bases. V gave up 5 bases and J gave up 6 bases; unmatched junction bases: 3. This CDR3 is built from 15 residues. CDR1 and CDR2 from the germline V gene are LGHDT and YNNKEL (reference sequence). The CDR3 DNA reads as TGTGCCAGCAGCAGGACTAGCGGGAGGGGGGATACGCAGTATTTT. It is translated as CASSRTSGRGDTQYF.

The genes are TRBV12-3 or TRBV12-4 and TRBJ2-7, with 7 bases lining up with TRBD1. The CDR3 is made up of 12 amino acids. V was pared by 6 bases and J by 1 base, with 0 bases of the junction left unmatched. This CDR3 reads CASRTGSYEQYF. The CDR3 nucleotides read TGTGCCAGCAGGACAGGGTCCTACGAGCAGTACTTC.

This clone has just one count. CDR3 DNA sequence: TGTGCCAGCAGCTTTTCTAACACTGAAGCTTTCTTT. As protein: CASSFSNTEAFF. The chain carries TRBV7-9 and TRBJ1-1; D uncertain. Deletions cut 3 bases from V and 2 bases from J, with 4 bases between. Germline lookup yields CDR1 SEHNR and CDR2 FQNEAQ (reference sequence). The CDR3 contains 12 residues. Based on the CDR3 plus reference TRBV7-9 and TRBJ1-1, the full variable domain is DTGVSQNPRHKITKRGQNVTFRCDPISEHNRLYWYRQTLGQGPEFLTYFQNEAQLEKSRLLSDRFSAERPKGSFSTLEIQRTEQGDSAMYLCASSFSNTEAFFGQGTRLTVV.

This chain connects TRBV19 to TRBJ2-2, with a tentative D call TRBD1 (6 bases). Per germline, CDR1 LNHDA and CDR2 SQIVND (reference sequence). This CDR3 contains 12 residues. Trimming left V 8 bases short and J 7 bases short, with 11 bases between. This chain's CDR3 is CASSGAGGELFF. In DNA, the CDR3 is TGTGCCAGTTCAGGGGCTGGCGGGGAGCTGTTTTTT.